Presented here are 12 T cell receptor beta chains from one specimen sequenced in a study of blood T cell repertoires in COVID-19. TCRdb's table, derived via immunoSEQ multiplex PCR, lists solely in-frame clones and lacks some. The data hold some 340,000 clones, with 85% to 95% observed a single time. Sequencing was performed on PBMCs or T cells enriched from blood (not recorded which). The receptor source for this set is a young woman who had been exposed to COVID-19.

This clone was counted once. The chain couples TRBV7-2 to TRBJ2-1; 10 bases line up with TRBD1. Germline loops: CDR1 SGHTA, CDR2 FQGNSA. The CDR3 extends over 15 amino acids. With V trimmed by 4 bases and J by 9 bases, 9 bases remained unmatched. CDR3 coding DNA: TGTGCCAGCAGCTCACCGGGACAGGGGAGAATTGAGCAGTTCTTC. It encodes CASSSPGQGRIEQFF.

This chain connects TRBV21-1 to TRBJ1-5; the table assigns TRBD1, which was not confirmed against the DNA. TRBV21-1 is assigned pseudogene status. CDR3 length equals 17 residues. The DNA of the CDR3 is TGTGCCAGCAGCACCCGGGACAGGGGGCTTCGGAATCAGCCCCAGCATTTT. Translated: CASSTRDRGLRNQPQHF.

This clone was seen a handful of times. The chain recombines TRBV5-4 with TRBJ2-3, with TRBD2 as a possible D gene (5 bases). Germline V CDR1 and CDR2: SGHNT, YYREEE (reference sequence). The CDR3 consists of 13 residues. The V gene lost 0 bases and the J gene lost 4 bases, with 6 bases spanning the gap. The CDR3 loop reads CASSLAGADTQYF. The CDR3, as DNA: TGTGCCAGCAGCTTGGCCGGGGCAGATACGCAGTATTTT.

This sequence joins TRBV7-8 and TRBJ1-3, with D uncertain. CDR1 and CDR2 (germline): SGHVS, FQNEAQ. V lost 2 bases to trimming and J lost 0 bases, with 14 bases between them. The CDR3 has 17 residues. The CDR3 nucleotides are TGTGCCAGCAGCTTACTATCAAACTCCTACTCTGGAAACACCATATATTTT. This gives the protein CASSLLSNSYSGNTIYF.

The V and J genes are TRBV11-1 and TRBJ2-3; 7 bases are a match to TRBD1. The CDR3 length is 16 residues. The J segment lost 2 bases and the V segment lost 5 bases, leaving 10 bases of the junction unmatched. Germline V gene lookup returns CDR1 SGHAT and CDR2 FQDESV (reference sequence). The CDR3 nucleotides are TGTGCCAGCAGCACCAACACAGGGGTTTTCACAGATACGCAGTATTTT. Translated: CASSTNTGVFTDTQYF.

Comments on this clone: This same CDR3 is encoded by further DNA sequences in the sample. V usage is TRBV5-1 and J usage is TRBJ2-5; TRBD1 matches 12 bases. This CDR3 has 14 amino acids. Per germline, CDR1 SGHRS and CDR2 YFSETQ. V dropped 4 bases and J dropped 5; count of bases not matched to a gene: 3. CDR3 DNA: TGCGCCAGCAGCCTGGGACAGGGGGCCGAGACCCAGTACTTC. Its translation is CASSLGQGAETQYF.

The rearrangement uses TRBV6-5 and TRBJ1-2, with a tentative D call TRBD1 (6 bases). The V end lost 10 bases, the J end lost 8 bases, and 17 bases lay between the germline ends. The CDR3 runs to 12 residues. The germline V gene encodes CDR1 MNHEY and CDR2 SVGAGI. The CDR3 DNA reads as TGTGCCACCATGAGACAGGTTCGGGGCTACACCTTC. Its translation: CATMRQVRGYTF.

A single count supports this clone. The chain recombines TRBV9 with TRBJ2-3; 7 bases line up with TRBD1. CDR3 length: 14 residues. CDR1 and CDR2 (germline): SGDLS, YYNGEE. With V trimmed by 1 base and J by 5 bases, 4 bases remained unmatched. The CDR3 coding sequence is TGTGCCAGCAGCGTAACACAGGGGAGAGATACGCAGTATTTT. Translating gives CASSVTQGRDTQYF.

The CDR3 coding sequence is TGTGCCAGCAGCTTAGGGCAGGGATCCTTGAACACTGAAGCTTTCTTT. Its protein is CASSLGQGSLNTEAFF. The chain has TRBV7-9 and TRBJ1-1, with D possibly TRBD1 on 5 matching bases. Germline CDR1 and CDR2: SEHNR and FQNEAQ (reference sequence). The V and J ends lost 1 base and 0 bases respectively, with 12 bases between them. The CDR3 covers 16 residues.

This clone has a single count. The chain has TRBV4-3 and TRBJ1-1, with D possibly matching TRBD1 (5 bases). Per germline, CDR1 LGHNA and CDR2 YSLEER. This CDR3 is built from 12 residues. V was clipped by 5 bases and J by 8 bases, with 12 bases between them. The CDR3: CASSYGHSEAFF. The DNA for the CDR3 is TGCGCCAGCAGCTACGGACACTCCGAAGCTTTCTTT.

The chain recombines TRBV15 with TRBJ1-5; 9 positions agree with TRBD1. The germline V gene encodes CDR1 LNHNV and CDR2 YYDKDF (reference sequence). The junction had 5 bases not matched to a gene; V was cut back by 6 bases and J by 2 bases. The CDR3 has 15 residues. CDR3: CATSRDREGNQPQHF. CDR3 bases: TGTGCCACCAGTCGGGACAGGGAGGGCAATCAGCCCCAGCATTTT.

The chain uses TRBV5-8 and TRBJ2-3, with 8 bases matching TRBD1. The germline CDR1 and CDR2 sequences are SGHTS and YDEGEE. Trimming removed 2 bases from V and 3 bases from J; junction bases left unmatched: 5. This CDR3 contains 15 residues. The CDR3 here is CASSFPGQVTDTQYF. The CDR3 DNA follows: TGTGCCAGCAGCTTCCCGGGACAGGTAACAGATACGCAGTATTTT.